This T cell receptor (beta chain) was sequenced for a study of regulatory dendritic cells for organ transplantation. Study-level points and caveats: Naive CD4+ and CD8+ repertoires were highly diverse; memory CD8+ was most oligoclonal.

Sequenced by immunoSEQ multiplex PCR; TCRdb stores in-frame clones only, minus some. The table lists 13,000 or so clones, about three fifths of them singletons, with 1.2% in the top ten. Sorted T cells were CFSE-labeled and cultured approximately five days with allogeneic regulatory or mature dendritic cells at 1:10. Memory T cells were CD45RO+, naive were CD45RA+, sorted by FACS. On this clone itself: Its specificity is unknown.

J lost 5 bases, V lost 0 bases, and 9 bases had no gene match. The V gene's germline CDR1 is SNHLY and CDR2 FYNNEI. This CDR3 contains 17 residues. The source material was naive CD8+ T cells from blood cultured with dendritic cells. The subset here: CD45RA+ naive T cells. This chain joins TRBV2 and TRBJ2-5; 10 bases fit TRBD2. The sequence was obtained from a human donor in good health. The DNA of the CDR3 is TGTGCCAGCAGTGAAGCGCTGAAAGCGGGGGGGCGTGAGACCCAGTACTTC. This sequence encodes CASSEALKAGGRETQYF.